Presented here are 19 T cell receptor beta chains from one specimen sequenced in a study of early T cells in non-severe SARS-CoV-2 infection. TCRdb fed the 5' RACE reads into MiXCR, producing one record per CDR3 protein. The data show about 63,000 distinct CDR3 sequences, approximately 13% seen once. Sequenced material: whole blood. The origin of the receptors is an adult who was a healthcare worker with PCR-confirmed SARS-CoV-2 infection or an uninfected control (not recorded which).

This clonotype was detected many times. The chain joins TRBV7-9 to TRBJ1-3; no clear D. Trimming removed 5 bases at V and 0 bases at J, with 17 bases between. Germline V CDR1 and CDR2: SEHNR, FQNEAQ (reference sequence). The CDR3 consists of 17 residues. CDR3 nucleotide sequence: TGTGCCAGCAGCCTCTCCGGGTCACAATACTCTGGAAACACCATATATTTT. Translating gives CASSLSGSQYSGNTIYF.

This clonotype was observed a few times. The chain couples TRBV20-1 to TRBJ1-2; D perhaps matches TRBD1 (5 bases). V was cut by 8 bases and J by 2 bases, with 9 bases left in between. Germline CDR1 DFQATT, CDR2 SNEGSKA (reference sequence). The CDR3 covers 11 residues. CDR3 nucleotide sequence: TGCAGTTGGGGGACCAACTATGGCTACACCTTC. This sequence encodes CSWGTNYGYTF.

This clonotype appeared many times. The CDR3, as DNA: TGTGCCAGCAGCCAACCGGGACAGGGTGAGCAGCCCCAGCATTTT. It is translated as CASSQPGQGEQPQHF. The chain couples TRBV7-2 to TRBJ1-5; 9 nucleotides align to TRBD1. V gave up 5 bases and J gave up 7 bases; unmatched junction bases: 9. In germline, CDR1 is SGHTA, CDR2 FQGNSA. The CDR3 has 15 amino acids.

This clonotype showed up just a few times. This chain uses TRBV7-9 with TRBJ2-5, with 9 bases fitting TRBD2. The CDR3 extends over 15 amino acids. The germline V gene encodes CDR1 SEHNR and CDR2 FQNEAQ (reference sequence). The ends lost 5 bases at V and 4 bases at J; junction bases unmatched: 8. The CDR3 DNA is TGTGCCAGCAGCCAGCCGAGCGGGGGGTCAGAGACCCAGTACTTC. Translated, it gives CASSQPSGGSETQYF.

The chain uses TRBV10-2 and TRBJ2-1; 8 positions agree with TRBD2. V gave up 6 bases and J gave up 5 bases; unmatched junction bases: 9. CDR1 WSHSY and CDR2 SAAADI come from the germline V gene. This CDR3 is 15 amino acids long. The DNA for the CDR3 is TGCGCCAGCAGGGGAGGAGCGGGGGTCAACAATGAGCAGTTCTTC. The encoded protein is CASRGGAGVNNEQFF.

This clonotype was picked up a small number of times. Here the CDR3 DNA reads TGCGCCAGCAGCTTGGAGGGAGTCACTGAAGCTTTCTTT. Translating gives CASSLEGVTEAFF. The gene calls are TRBV5-1 and TRBJ1-1; D remains unclear. This CDR3 has 13 amino acids. V gave up 0 bases and J gave up 4 bases, with 7 bases separating them. CDR1 and CDR2 (germline): SGHRS, YFSETQ.

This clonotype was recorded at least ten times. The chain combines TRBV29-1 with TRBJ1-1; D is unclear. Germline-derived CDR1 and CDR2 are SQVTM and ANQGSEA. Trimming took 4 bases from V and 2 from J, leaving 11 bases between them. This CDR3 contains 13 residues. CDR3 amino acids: CSVVVPGNTEAFF. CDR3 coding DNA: TGCAGCGTTGTGGTTCCTGGAAACACTGAAGCTTTCTTT.

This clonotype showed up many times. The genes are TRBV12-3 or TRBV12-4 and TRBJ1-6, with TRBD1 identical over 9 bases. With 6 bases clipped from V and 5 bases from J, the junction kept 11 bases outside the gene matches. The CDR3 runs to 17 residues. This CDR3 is CASRKMARDRDNSPLHF. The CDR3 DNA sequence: TGTGCCAGCAGGAAGATGGCCCGGGACAGGGATAATTCACCCCTCCACTTT.

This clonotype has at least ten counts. For the CDR3, the DNA is TGTGCCAGCTCACAAGTCGGGCAGGATTCACCCCTCCACTTT. This gives the protein CASSQVGQDSPLHF. The chain couples TRBV18 to TRBJ1-6, with D unclear. Germline V gene lookup returns CDR1 KGHSH and CDR2 LQKENI. V was cut by 4 bases and J by 8 bases, with 12 bases left in between. The CDR3 has 14 residues.

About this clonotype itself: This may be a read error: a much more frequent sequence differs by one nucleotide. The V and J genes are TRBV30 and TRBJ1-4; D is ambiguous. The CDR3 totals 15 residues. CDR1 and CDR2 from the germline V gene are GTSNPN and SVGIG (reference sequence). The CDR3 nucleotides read TGTGCCTGGAGGAAATCCAGGCTAACTAATGAAAAACCGTTTTTT. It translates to CAWRKSRLTNEKPFF.

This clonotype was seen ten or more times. The CDR3 sequence: CAWSLGLAGGTDTQYF. As DNA, the CDR3 is TGTGCCTGGAGCCTTGGACTAGCGGGAGGCACAGATACGCAGTATTTT. The V call is TRBV30, the J call TRBJ2-3, with 13 bases fitting TRBD2. Germline loops: CDR1 GTSNPN, CDR2 SVGIG (reference sequence). With 3 bases clipped from V and 1 base from J, the junction kept 4 bases outside the gene matches. The CDR3 contains 16 residues.

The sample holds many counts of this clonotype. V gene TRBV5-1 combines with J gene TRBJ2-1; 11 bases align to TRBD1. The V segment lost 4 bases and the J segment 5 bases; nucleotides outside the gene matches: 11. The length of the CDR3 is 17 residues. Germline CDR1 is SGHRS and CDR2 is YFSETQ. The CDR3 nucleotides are TGCGCCAGCAGCCCCACCCCGGGACAGGGGGGGGACAATGAGCAGTTCTTC. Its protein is CASSPTPGQGGDNEQFF.

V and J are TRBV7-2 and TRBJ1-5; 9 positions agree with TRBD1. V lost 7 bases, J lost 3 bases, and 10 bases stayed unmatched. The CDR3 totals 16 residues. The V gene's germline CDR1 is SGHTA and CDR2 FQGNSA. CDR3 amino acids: CASTTGTGYDNQPQHF. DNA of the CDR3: TGTGCCAGCACCACCGGGACAGGGTATGACAATCAGCCCCAGCATTTT.

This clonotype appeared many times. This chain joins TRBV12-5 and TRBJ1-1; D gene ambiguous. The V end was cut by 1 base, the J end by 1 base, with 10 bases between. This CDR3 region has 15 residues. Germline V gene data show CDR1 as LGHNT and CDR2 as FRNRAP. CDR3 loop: CASGLGSTANTEAFF. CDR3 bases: TGTGCTAGTGGTTTGGGCTCGACGGCGAACACTGAAGCTTTCTTT.

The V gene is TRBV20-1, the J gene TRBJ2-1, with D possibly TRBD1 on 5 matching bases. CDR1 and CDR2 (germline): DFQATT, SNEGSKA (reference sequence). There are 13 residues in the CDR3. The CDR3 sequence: CGCSQDTHYEQFF. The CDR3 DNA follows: TGCGGGTGCTCGCAGGACACCCATTATGAGCAGTTCTTC.

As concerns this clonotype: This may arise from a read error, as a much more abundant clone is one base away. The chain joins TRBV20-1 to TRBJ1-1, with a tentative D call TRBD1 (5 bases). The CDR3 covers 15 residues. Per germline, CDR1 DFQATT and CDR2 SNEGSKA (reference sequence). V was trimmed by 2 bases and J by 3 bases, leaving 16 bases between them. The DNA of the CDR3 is TGCAGTGCTAGACGGATAGGGGAATTTTACACTGAAGCTTTCTTT. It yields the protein CSARRIGEFYTEAFF.

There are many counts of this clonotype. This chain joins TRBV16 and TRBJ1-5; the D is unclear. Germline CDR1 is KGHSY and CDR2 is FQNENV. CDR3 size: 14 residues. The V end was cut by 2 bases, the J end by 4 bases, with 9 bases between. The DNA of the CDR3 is TGTGCCAGCAGCCAACGTAGCAGTAATCAGCCCCAGCATTTT. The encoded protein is CASSQRSSNQPQHF.

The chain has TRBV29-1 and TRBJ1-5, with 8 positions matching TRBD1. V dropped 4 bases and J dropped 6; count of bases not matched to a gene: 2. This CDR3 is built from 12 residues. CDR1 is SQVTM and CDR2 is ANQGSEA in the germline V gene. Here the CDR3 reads CSVVTGGQPQHF. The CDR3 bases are TGCAGCGTTGTTACAGGGGGTCAGCCCCAGCATTTT.

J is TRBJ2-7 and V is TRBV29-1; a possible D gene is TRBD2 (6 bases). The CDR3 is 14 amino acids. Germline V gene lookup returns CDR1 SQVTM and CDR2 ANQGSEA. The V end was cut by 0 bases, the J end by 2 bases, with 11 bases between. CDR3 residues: CSVEEGGDPYEQYF. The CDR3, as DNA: TGCAGCGTTGAAGAAGGAGGGGACCCCTACGAGCAGTACTTC.